The TCR beta chain under discussion was sequenced for a study of identical twins. Template switching, a step in the protocol, added a universal primer site, and cDNA carried unique molecular identifiers. Via MiXCR, TCRdb re-called the 5' RACE reads, giving one row per CDR3 protein. The sample has 500,000 to 600,000 distinct CDR3 sequences, 22% seen once; the top ten hold 0.75% to 0.95%. CDR3 length: 16 residues. With 3 bases clipped from V and 9 bases from J, the junction kept 10 bases outside the gene matches. The germline CDR1 and CDR2 sequences are MNHNS and SASEGT. The sample was also linked to a second study, of T cells expressing NK-cell markers. As reported in that work: In five to seven donors, dominant CD3+CD56+NKG2C+ clonotypes ranked among the top 10 CD8+ clonotypes. There remained a lack of clarity about HCMV specificity of expanded NKG2C+ T cell clones.

The J gene is TRBJ2-1, the V gene TRBV6-1; TRBD2 agrees at 11 bases. Input material: CD4+ T cells sorted from blood. The sequence was collected from a woman between 18 and 29 years old in good health. The CDR3 sequence is CASSDLIAGGTSEQFF. The CDR3, as DNA: TGTGCCAGCAGTGACTTGATAGCGGGAGGGACGAGTGAGCAGTTCTTC.